This TCR beta chain was identified in a study of cytomegalovirus exposure and HLA in healthy donors (dated by TCRdb to 2016 to 2017). Regarding the research as a whole: In an earlier analysis of 587 of the donors, less than 350 Gb of sequence data and some 100 million unique TCR beta sequences from 150 million to 200 million T cells were reported. Rather than using new phenotypic data, the later analysis identified candidate immune exposures from TCR beta sequences and from how often those sequences occurred across donors. Of the roughly 400 genotyped donors, approximately 80% fell in the genetic ancestry cluster associated with self-reported Caucasian donors. Class I and class II HLA loci were covered by the typing at four-digit resolution. A later analysis re-analyzed previously published TCR beta repertoires from 660 or so donors and added high-resolution HLA genotyping to study TCR occurrence patterns. Besides the first cohort of 666 subjects, a separate validation cohort made up of roughly 120 different subjects was used. About five DR-DQ haplotypes were treated as single units for association and clustering because of strong linkage in the cohort. Among approximately 370 genotyped donors of the cohort, an average of approximately 240,000 unique TCR beta nucleotide sequences was sequenced per donor, of which 15% to 20% were non-productive. To predict cytomegalovirus infection status, the study combined high-throughput TCR immunosequencing, statistical association of individual TCRs with disease status, and machine learning. An early release covering some 640 HLA-typed donors comprised approximately 290 gigabases of sequencing data and tens of millions of unique TCR sequences. All discovery cohort repertoires had been generated on a single sequencing platform. The T cell repertoires of 666 subjects were profiled by immunosequencing and related to cytomegalovirus serostatus. A later genetic analysis took genome-wide SNP genotypes for about 60% of the roughly 670 donors and used that subset as a discovery cohort. An earlier analysis of 500 to 650 of the donors applied high-throughput TCR beta sequencing to assess whether each TCR beta V gene segment acted as functional or pseudogenic. The study aimed to test whether signatures of past pathogen exposure could be identified by cataloging public T cell receptors. Donor age, sex, ethnicity and CMV serostatus were collected together with the repertoire data. Typing coverage differed by locus: A, B, C, DRB1 and DQB1 were typed in about 620-640 donors, DQA1 in approximately 520, DPA1 in around 580, and DPB1 in approximately 450.

The full study reports these points: According to a later analysis, TCR association rates differed among HLA loci, with DRB1 alleles showing the most associated TCRs and HLA-C alleles showing the fewest. In a later genetic analysis, fewer N-insertions in productive TCRs were reported among donors in an Asian-associated ancestry cluster than the 666-donor mean. A further reported finding was that TCR beta sequences accurately predicted the HLA-A and HLA-B alleles for most subjects in the first cohort. Correlated functional status among segregating V segments might be attributable to linkage disequilibrium, but an unknown experimental factor could not be ruled out. Specific HLA alleles were associated with over 15,000 TCR beta sequences at a false discovery rate of 0.05 in a later analysis. Most CMV-associated TCR beta chains appeared to be HLA-restricted in a later analysis, and the HLA associations seemed to be driven largely by CMV exposure. The study listed approximately 150 TCR beta chains as associated with cytomegalovirus. The 87-base-pair reads could not distinguish some IMGT-functional V segments, including TRBV6-2 and TRBV6-3, so those segments were excluded. Several of the top co-occurrence clusters appeared to be linked to parvovirus B19, influenza, CMV and Epstein-Barr virus, according to a later analysis. Assigning TCR associations to individual alleles was difficult when HLA alleles, especially DR and DQ, strongly co-occurred. Immune exposure information for the cohort was limited to CMV serostatus. A later genetic analysis associated a missense DCLRE1C variant with V-gene and J-gene trimming of TCR beta chains, and an independent cohort replicated the association. In an earlier analysis of some 500 of the donors, most TCR beta V segments were observed in productive rearrangements about 87% or about 30% of the time, broadly matching IMGT annotations. Sequencing depth was assumed to be roughly uniform across donors in the presence/absence analyses, though that assumption may not hold. Because counts were too low, roughly 16 rarely observed V segments, including chromosome 9 orphons, were excluded from the earlier analysis of 587 of the donors. Because HLA typing was missing for some donors at each locus, association tests included only the typed subset. The cohort was sequenced for TCR beta chains only, and without alpha or paired-chain data the features that could be detected were limited. The sequencing pipeline was judged likely to have produced a cluster of highly shared sequence variants as a technical artifact. In vitro tests confirmed that a few of the cytomegalovirus-associated TCR beta chains recognize cytomegalovirus antigens. Across donors, most TCR sequences were observed very rarely, whereas some public TCRs were present in many individuals. The classifier was reported to diagnose cytomegalovirus status with high specificity and sensitivity in both the original and validation cohorts. In a later analysis, HLA-associated TCR beta chains were found to be more clonally expanded and to have lower generation probabilities than equally common non-associated chains. It was suggested by the authors that the approach could potentially be generalized to other disease states and immunological phenotypes.

Taken from cysteine to phenylalanine, the CDR3 has 13 residues. The sequence is cut down to CDR3 DNA, 39 bases in frame from base 1. The germline V gene yields WSHSY for CDR1 and SAAADI for CDR2. Trimming at the junction amounts to 3 bases on V and 9 bases on J, and the germline ends lie 14 bases apart. Turning to this clone: Its antigen is unknown. No qualities accompany the bases; no much larger clone lies one base away.

Receptor libraries were prepared by the immunoSEQ multiplex PCR assay. For the multiplex PCR, a mixture combining 60 forward primers for TCR Vbeta segments and 13 reverse primers for TCR Jbeta segments was used. A multiplex PCR assay on genomic DNA amplified the CDR3 region of rearranged TCR beta genes. The Illumina HiSeq System was used to sequence the amplified TCR beta libraries as 87-base-pair reads. From the authors' description of their analysis: A later analysis tallied roughly 78 million unique TCR beta chains across the approximately 670 repertoires, and roughly 11 million of those chains were shared by two or more donors. Raw reads were error-corrected and collapsed into unique sequences by a nearest-neighbor algorithm in which closely related sequences were merged to remove PCR and sequencing errors. Alignment of CDR3 sequences to IMGT reference sequences was used to assign V, D and J gene segments. Each retained sequence needed at least a six-nucleotide match to both a V gene segment and a J gene segment. A rearrangement counted as productive if the CDR3 had no stop codons and remained in frame with V and J, and every other rearrangement counted as non-productive. Following IMGT convention, CDR3 was defined as the stretch from the second conserved V-encoded cysteine to the conserved J-encoded phenylalanine. Sequences without an unambiguous match to a single V gene segment were excluded from the earlier analysis of over 500 of the donors. An earlier analysis of fewer than 750 of the donors called V segments functional above 56.7% productive rearrangements and segregating when the between-donor standard deviation exceeded 5%. A statistical classification framework was built to diagnose cytomegalovirus status from the catalog of TCR beta chain sequences. In a later analysis, V and J genes were assigned by comparing TCR nucleotide sequences against IMGT/GENE-DB human TR gene sequences. In a later analysis, CDR3 sequences and most-parsimonious VDJ recombination scenarios were assigned using the TCRdist pipeline. In a later analysis, each TCR beta chain was defined by its CDR3 amino acid sequence together with its V-gene family, and reads without a unique V-gene family were excluded. A later analysis removed 600 or so highly shared, low-generation-probability nucleotide sequences to deal with suspected cross-contamination and a sequencing artifact. A later analysis calculated a clonal expansion index for each public chain from normalized within-repertoire ranks of inferred template counts. A later analysis computed generation probabilities with a VDJ recombination model fitted to out-of-frame rearrangements, and checked the results against IGoR. In a later analysis, hypergeometric tests were used to score TCR-TCR, TCR-HLA and TCR-CMV co-occurrence, with a repertoire-size bias correction applied to TCR pairs. In a later analysis, false discovery rates were estimated by permuting HLA or CMV assignments 20 times. A later analysis grouped co-occurring TCRs with DBSCAN, adding TCRdist sequence similarity when clustering within HLA-allele-positive subsets. Repertoires with fewer than 30,000 or more than 120,000 public chains, plus five repertoires with anomalous nucleotide sharing, were excluded from co-occurrence clustering. Imported from immuneACCESS, the table was reduced by TCRdb to in-frame sequences with V and J called. These copies leave out some clones; in studies compared against another copy, an unresolved V gene accounts for under half, and the cause of the remainder is not known. That table supplies the V and J calls and clone size; D and trimming were determined from the DNA. The sample profile shows approximately 180,000 clones; over 75% of them were found once. The top ten clones comprise less than 2% of the sample.

The cohort consisted of approximately 690 healthy bone marrow donors. Cohort members were all nominally healthy when sampled, although unrecorded immune exposures were likely present. The donor tested CMV seronegative, placing the donor among the 350 to 400 seronegative members of the cohort. Each donor provided a peripheral blood sample, and peripheral blood mononuclear cells were used for TCR beta sequencing. Genomic DNA was extracted from the blood cell samples with the Qiagen DNeasy Blood Extraction Kit. Specimen: PBMCs. The rearranged chain carries TRBV10-2 and TRBJ1-1; the best D guess is TRBD1, with 6 bases matching. The sequence was obtained from a man younger than 35 in good health and CMV-seronegative. The DNA sequence is given as TGCGCCAGCAGTGAAATAGGGGGGGCTAAAGCTTTCTTT. Its translation reads: CASSEIGGAKAFF.